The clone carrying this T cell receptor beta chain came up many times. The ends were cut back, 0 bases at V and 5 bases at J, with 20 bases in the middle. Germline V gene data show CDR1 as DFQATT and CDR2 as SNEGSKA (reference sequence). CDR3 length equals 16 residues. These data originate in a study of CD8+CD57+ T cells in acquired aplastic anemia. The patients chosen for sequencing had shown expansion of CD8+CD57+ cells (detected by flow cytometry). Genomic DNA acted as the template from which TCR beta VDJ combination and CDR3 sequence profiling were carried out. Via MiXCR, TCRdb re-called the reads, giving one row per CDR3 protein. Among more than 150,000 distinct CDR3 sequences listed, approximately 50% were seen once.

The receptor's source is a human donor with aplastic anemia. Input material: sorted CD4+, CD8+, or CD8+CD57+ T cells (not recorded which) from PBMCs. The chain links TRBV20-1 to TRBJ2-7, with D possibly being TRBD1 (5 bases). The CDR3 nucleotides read TGCAGTGCTAGAGATCCCCGTGGCAGGGTTACCAACGAGCAGTACTTC. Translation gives CSARDPRGRVTNEQYF.